Below, 17 T cell receptor beta chains from the same sample are listed, as sequenced in a study of T cell responses to AZD1222 COVID-19 vaccine. Measured with immunoSEQ multiplex PCR; TCRdb has only the in-frame clones, and not every one. The sample has about 140,000 clones, 80% to 95% seen once. Sequenced here: peripheral blood, sampled 28 days after the second AZD1222 dose. These receptor sequences come from an adult who received the AZD1222 COVID-19 vaccine.

This clone showed up just once. The chain employs TRBV5-1 and TRBJ2-7; D unresolved. The germline CDR1 and CDR2 sequences are SGHRS and YFSETQ. CDR3 length: 14 amino acids. Trimming removed 4 bases from V and 0 bases from J, with 11 bases in between. The CDR3 loop is CASSVIGNSYEQYF. The CDR3 DNA is TGCGCCAGCAGCGTAATAGGAAACTCCTACGAGCAGTACTTC.

V and J are TRBV10-3 and TRBJ1-1; perhaps TRBD1 as D (6 bases). CDR1 and CDR2 from the germline V gene are ENHRY and SYGVKD. V dropped 7 bases and J dropped 1 base, with 13 bases sitting between them. This CDR3 has 14 amino acids. This CDR3 reads CAINTGSPNTEAFF. CDR3 DNA sequence: TGTGCCATCAATACAGGGTCCCCGAACACTGAAGCTTTCTTT.

The chain has TRBV6-5 and TRBJ1-1; D uncertain. Germline lookup yields CDR1 MNHEY and CDR2 SVGAGI. CDR3 length: 14 amino acids. Trimming took 5 bases from V and 1 from J, leaving 11 bases between them. CDR3 amino acids: CASSLPGTNTEAFF. CDR3 coding DNA: TGTGCCAGCAGTCTCCCAGGCACGAACACTGAAGCTTTCTTT.

The chain uses TRBV4-1 and TRBJ1-6, with 9 bases identical to TRBD1. This CDR3 is 16 amino acids long. The trim removed 0 bases at V and 10 bases at J, leaving 7 bases unmatched. Per the germline V gene, CDR1 is MGHRA and CDR2 is YSYEKL. The CDR3 reads CASSQEGTGYYSPLHF. The CDR3, as DNA: TGCGCCAGCAGCCAAGAAGGGACAGGGTACTACTCACCCCTCCACTTT.

V gene TRBV29-1 combines with J gene TRBJ1-2; D unresolved. Trimming cost V 4 bases and J 6 bases, with 21 bases left between them. Looked up from germline, CDR1 is SQVTM and CDR2 is ANQGSEA. The CDR3 sequence is 15 residues long. This chain's CDR3 is CSVGGLGRHGDGYTF. CDR3 in DNA: TGCAGCGTTGGGGGTCTGGGCCGCCACGGCGATGGCTACACCTTC.

A single count supports this clone. DNA for the CDR3: TGTGCCAGCAGCCTCGCCTTAGGACGGGGGAATGAAAAACTGTTTTTT. It translates to CASSLALGRGNEKLFF. The gene calls are TRBV3-1 (or the pseudogene TRBV3-2) and TRBJ1-4; D may be TRBD1 (5 bases). The CDR3 totals 16 residues. Trimming stripped 4 bases from V and 5 bases from J, with 17 bases between. CDR1 and CDR2 (germline): LGHDT, YNNKEL (reference sequence).

In this sample, this clone turned up once. The gene calls are TRBV21-1 and TRBJ2-7. TRBV21-1 is deemed a pseudogene. The CDR3 sequence is 12 residues long. The CDR3 reads CASRVHPYEQYF. The CDR3 DNA reads TGTGCCAGCAGGGTCCACCCCTACGAGCAGTACTTC.

This chain uses TRBV7-9 with TRBJ1-1; D gene unclear. With 9 bases removed from V and 1 base from J, the gap between germline ends came to 12 bases. CDR1 and CDR2 (germline): SEHNR, FQNEAQ (reference sequence). There are 13 residues in the CDR3. CDR3 in DNA: TGTGCCAGTGGCCTGACATCGAACACTGAAGCTTTCTTT. Its translation is CASGLTSNTEAFF.

The chain recombines TRBV6-1 with TRBJ1-3; the D gene is possibly TRBD1 (5 bases). Deletions cut 3 bases from V and 0 bases from J, with 9 bases between. Germline V gene sequence: CDR1 MNHNS, CDR2 SASEGT. The CDR3 covers 15 residues. This chain's CDR3 is CASSDPGVSGNTIYF. CDR3 bases: TGTGCCAGCAGTGATCCGGGGGTCTCTGGAAACACCATATATTTT.

This chain connects TRBV19 to TRBJ2-3; a weak D match, TRBD2 (5 bases). V lost 5 bases, J lost 6 bases, and 9 bases lay in between. The germline V gene encodes CDR1 LNHDA and CDR2 SQIVND (reference sequence). The CDR3 runs 12 residues. CDR3 DNA: TGTGCCAGTAGTCCAAGGAGGGATACGCAGTATTTT. This codes for CASSPRRDTQYF.

This clone is a singleton in its sample. The chain couples TRBV6-5 to TRBJ1-2, with D perhaps TRBD1 (5 bases). The V end lost 2 bases, the J end lost 7 bases, and 11 bases lay between the germline ends. This CDR3 is built from 13 residues. CDR1 and CDR2 from the germline V gene are MNHEY and SVGAGI. CDR3 protein: CASSYKGLPGYTF. The DNA for the CDR3 is TGTGCCAGCAGTTACAAGGGGCTGCCTGGCTACACCTTC.

In its sample, this clone was seen once. The chain carries TRBV28 and TRBJ2-7; D is undetermined. CDR1 is MDHEN, CDR2 SYDVKM, per germline. The CDR3 is 13 residues long. V was shortened by 3 bases and J by 6 bases, with 12 bases between the two germline ends. The CDR3 region is CASSLSRTVEQYF. For the CDR3, the DNA is TGTGCCAGCAGTTTGTCAAGGACGGTCGAGCAGTACTTC.

This chain uses TRBV23-1 with TRBJ1-1; 8 bases are a match to TRBD1. TRBV23-1 is known as an ORF, though its function is uncertain. The CDR3 sequence is 13 residues long. J lost 0 bases, V lost 7 bases, and 1 base had no gene match. This CDR3 is CASIQGVNTEAFF. The CDR3 nucleotides are TGCGCCAGCATACAGGGGGTGAACACTGAAGCTTTCTTT.

The CDR3 bases are TGTGCCAGCGGGATAGGCTCTGGAAACACCATATATTTT. Its protein product is CASGIGSGNTIYF. The chain employs TRBV6-5 and TRBJ1-3; D uncertain. The CDR3 is made up of 13 amino acids. V was clipped by 8 bases and J by 0 bases, with 8 bases between them. In germline, CDR1 is MNHEY, CDR2 SVGAGI.

The rearrangement joins TRBV6-6 to TRBJ1-2; D perhaps matches TRBD1 (5 bases). V lost 3 bases and J 5 bases, leaving 16 bases between the germline ends. CDR3 length: 15 amino acids. In germline, CDR1 is MNHNY, CDR2 SVGAGI (reference sequence). As DNA, the CDR3 is TGTGCCAGCAGTTATTCGCCCCGGGGGGGGTATGGCTACACCTTC. Amino acid sequence: CASSYSPRGGYGYTF.

V and J are TRBV21-1 and TRBJ2-2. TRBV21-1 corresponds to a pseudogene. CDR3 length equals 19 residues. The CDR3 protein is CASRQSGGAGQERTGELFF. The DNA for the CDR3 is TGTGCCAGCAGACAAAGCGGGGGTGCGGGACAGGAAAGAACCGGGGAGCTGTTTTTT.

This rearrangement joins TRBV6-5 to TRBJ2-7, with a possible D match to TRBD2 (6 bases). V lost 6 bases and J lost 1, with 13 bases in between. CDR1 and CDR2 from the germline V gene are MNHEY and SVGAGI. CDR3 size: 14 residues. The CDR3 region is CASRSPGRSYEQYF. The CDR3 bases are TGTGCCAGCAGAAGCCCAGGGAGGTCCTACGAGCAGTACTTC.